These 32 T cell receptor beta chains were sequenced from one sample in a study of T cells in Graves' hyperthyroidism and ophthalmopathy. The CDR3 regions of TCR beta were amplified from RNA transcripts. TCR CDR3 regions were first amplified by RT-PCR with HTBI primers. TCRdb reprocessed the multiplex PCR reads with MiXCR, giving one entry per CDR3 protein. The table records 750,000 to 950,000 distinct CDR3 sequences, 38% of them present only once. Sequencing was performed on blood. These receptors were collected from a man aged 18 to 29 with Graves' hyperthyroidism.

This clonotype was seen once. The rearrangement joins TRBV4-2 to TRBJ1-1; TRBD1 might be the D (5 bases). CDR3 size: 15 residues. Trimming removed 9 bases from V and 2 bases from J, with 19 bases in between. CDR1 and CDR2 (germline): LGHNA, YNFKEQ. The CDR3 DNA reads TGTGCCAGTGTGGCACATTCGGGGGAAAACACTGAAGCTTTCTTT. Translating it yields CASVAHSGENTEAFF.

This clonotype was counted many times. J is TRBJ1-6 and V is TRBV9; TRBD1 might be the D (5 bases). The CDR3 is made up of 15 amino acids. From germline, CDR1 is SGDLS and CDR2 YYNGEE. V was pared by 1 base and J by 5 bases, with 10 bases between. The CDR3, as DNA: TGTGCCAGCAGCGTAAGGCAGGGAGATAATTCACCCCTCCACTTT. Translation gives CASSVRQGDNSPLHF.

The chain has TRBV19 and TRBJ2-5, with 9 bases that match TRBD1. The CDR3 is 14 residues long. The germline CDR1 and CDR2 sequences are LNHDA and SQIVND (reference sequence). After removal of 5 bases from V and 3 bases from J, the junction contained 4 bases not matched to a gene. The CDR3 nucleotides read TGTGCCAGTAGTCGCGGACAGGGGAAAGAGACCCAGTACTTC. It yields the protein CASSRGQGKETQYF.

CDR3 in amino acids: CASKGQGHDSLYGYTF. CDR3 sequence (DNA): TGTGCCAGCAAAGGACAGGGTCATGACTCCCTTTATGGCTACACCTTC. The chain combines TRBV2 with TRBJ1-2; 8 bases line up with TRBD1. CDR1 and CDR2 (germline): SNHLY, FYNNEI. The CDR3 spans 16 residues. J gave up 5 bases and V 7 bases, and 15 bases lay outside the gene matches.

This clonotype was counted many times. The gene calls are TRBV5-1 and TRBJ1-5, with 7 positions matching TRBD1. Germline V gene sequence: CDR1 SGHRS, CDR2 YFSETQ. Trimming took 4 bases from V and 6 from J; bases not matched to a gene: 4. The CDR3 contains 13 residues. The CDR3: CASSLQGSQPQHF. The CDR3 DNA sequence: TGCGCCAGCAGCCTACAGGGGTCTCAGCCCCAGCATTTT.

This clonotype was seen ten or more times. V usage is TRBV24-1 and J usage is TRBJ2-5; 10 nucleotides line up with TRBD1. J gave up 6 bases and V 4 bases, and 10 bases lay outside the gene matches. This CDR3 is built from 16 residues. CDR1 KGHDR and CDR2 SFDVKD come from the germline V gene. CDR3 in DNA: TGTGCCACCAGTGACTCTGGACAGGGGGAAGTGAAGACCCAGTACTTC. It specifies CATSDSGQGEVKTQYF.

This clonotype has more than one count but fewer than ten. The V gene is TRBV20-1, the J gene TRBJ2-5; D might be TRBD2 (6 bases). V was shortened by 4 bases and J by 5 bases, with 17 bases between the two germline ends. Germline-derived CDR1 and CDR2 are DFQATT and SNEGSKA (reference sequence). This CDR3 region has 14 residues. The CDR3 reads CSAMTSLGGETQYF. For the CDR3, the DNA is TGCAGTGCTATGACTAGTTTAGGTGGTGAGACCCAGTACTTC.

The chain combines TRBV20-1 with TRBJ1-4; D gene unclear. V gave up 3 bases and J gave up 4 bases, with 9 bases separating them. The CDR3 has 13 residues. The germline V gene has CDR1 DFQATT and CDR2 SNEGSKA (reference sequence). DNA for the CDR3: TGCAGTGCTAGGAGGACGCTTAATGAAAAACTGTTTTTT. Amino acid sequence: CSARRTLNEKLFF.

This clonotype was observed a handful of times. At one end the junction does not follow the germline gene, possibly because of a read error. The CDR3 sequence: CASSLEDSTEQYF. CDR3 DNA sequence: TGTGCTAGCAGCTTAGAGGACTCCACCGAGCAGTACTTC. The chain carries TRBV7-7 and TRBJ2-7; a possible D gene is TRBD2 (5 bases). The CDR3 sequence is 13 residues long. Germline values: CDR1 SSHAT, CDR2 FNYEAQ (reference sequence).

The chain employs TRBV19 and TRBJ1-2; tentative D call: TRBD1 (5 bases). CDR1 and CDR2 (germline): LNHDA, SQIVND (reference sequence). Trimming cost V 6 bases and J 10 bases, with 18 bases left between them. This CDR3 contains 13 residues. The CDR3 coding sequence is TGTGCCAGTAGCCTCATCAACTCTGGGGCCTACACCTTC. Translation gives CASSLINSGAYTF.

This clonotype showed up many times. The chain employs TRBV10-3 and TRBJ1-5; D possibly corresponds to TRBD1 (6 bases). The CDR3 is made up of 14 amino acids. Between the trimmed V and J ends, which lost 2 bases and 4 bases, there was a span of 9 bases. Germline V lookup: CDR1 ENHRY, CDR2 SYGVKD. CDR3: CAISEGQLNQPQHF. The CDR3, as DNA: TGTGCCATCAGTGAGGGACAGCTAAATCAGCCCCAGCATTTT.

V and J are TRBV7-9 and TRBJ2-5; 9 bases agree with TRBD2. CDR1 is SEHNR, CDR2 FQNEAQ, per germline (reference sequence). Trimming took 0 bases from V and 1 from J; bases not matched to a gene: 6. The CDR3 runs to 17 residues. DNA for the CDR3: TGTGCCAGCAGCTTAGCTGGGACTAGCACCGTCCAAGAGACCCAGTACTTC. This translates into CASSLAGTSTVQETQYF.

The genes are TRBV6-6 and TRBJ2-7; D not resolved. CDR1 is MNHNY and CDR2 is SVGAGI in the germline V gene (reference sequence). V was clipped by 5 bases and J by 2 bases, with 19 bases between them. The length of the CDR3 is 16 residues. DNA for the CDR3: TGTGCCAGCAGTACACACCGGGCCTCGACGACCTACGAGCAGTACTTC. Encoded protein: CASSTHRASTTYEQYF.

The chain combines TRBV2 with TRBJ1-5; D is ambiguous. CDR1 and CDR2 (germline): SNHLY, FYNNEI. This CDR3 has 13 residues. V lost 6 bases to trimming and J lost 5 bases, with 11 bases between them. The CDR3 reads CASSSARYQPQHF. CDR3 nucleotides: TGTGCCAGCAGCTCCGCCCGGTATCAGCCCCAGCATTTT.

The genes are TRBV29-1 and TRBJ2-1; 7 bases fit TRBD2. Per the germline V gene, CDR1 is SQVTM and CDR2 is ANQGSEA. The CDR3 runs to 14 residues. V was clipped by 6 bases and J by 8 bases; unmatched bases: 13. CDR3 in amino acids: CSVRGGRAVDEQFF. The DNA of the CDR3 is TGCAGCGTCCGTGGGGGGAGGGCCGTTGATGAGCAGTTCTTC.

The CDR3 region has the DNA TGTGCCAGCAGCTTGGTCGGACAGGACGGCGAGCAGTACTTC. Protein product: CASSLVGQDGEQYF. The gene calls are TRBV5-5 and TRBJ2-7, with 7 bases lining up with TRBD1. The CDR3 has 14 amino acids. CDR1 SGHKS and CDR2 YYEKEE come from the germline V gene (reference sequence). Trimming at V came to 0 bases and at J to 6 bases, leaving 6 bases not matched to a gene.

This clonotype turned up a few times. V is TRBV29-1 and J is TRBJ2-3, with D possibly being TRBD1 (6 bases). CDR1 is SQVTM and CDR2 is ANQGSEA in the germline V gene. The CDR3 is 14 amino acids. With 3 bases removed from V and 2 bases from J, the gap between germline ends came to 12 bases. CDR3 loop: CSVELGQFTDTQYF. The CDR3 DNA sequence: TGCAGCGTTGAGCTCGGACAGTTCACAGATACGCAGTATTTT.

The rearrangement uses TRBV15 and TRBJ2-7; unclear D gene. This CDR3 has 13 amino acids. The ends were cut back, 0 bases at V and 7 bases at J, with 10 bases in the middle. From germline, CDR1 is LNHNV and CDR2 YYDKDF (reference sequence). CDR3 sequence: CATSREDRLEQYF. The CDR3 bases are TGTGCCACCAGCAGAGAGGATCGCTTAGAGCAGTACTTC.

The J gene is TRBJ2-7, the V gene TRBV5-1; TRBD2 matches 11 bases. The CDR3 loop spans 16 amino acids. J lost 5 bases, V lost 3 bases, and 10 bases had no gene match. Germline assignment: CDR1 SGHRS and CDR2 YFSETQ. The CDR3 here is CASSSLAGGGRDEQYF. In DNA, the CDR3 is TGCGCCAGCAGCTCGCTAGCGGGAGGAGGGCGCGACGAGCAGTACTTC.

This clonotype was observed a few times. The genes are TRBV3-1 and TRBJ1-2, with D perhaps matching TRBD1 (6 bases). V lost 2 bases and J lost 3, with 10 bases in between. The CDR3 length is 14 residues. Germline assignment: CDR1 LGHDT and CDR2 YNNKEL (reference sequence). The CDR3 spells CASSQLGGHYGYTF. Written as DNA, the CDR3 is TGTGCCAGCAGCCAACTCGGGGGGCACTATGGCTACACCTTC.

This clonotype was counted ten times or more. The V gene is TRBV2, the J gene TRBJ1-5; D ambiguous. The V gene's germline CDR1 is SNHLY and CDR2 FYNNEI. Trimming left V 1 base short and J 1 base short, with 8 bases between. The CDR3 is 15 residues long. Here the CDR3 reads CASSEGELSNQPQHF. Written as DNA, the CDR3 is TGTGCCAGCAGTGAAGGGGAGCTGAGCAATCAGCCCCAGCATTTT.

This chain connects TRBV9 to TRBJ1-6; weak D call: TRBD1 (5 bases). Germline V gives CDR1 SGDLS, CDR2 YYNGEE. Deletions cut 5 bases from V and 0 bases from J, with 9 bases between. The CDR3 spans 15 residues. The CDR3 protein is CASRDSDSYNSPLHF. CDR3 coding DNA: TGTGCCAGCAGAGACAGCGACTCCTATAATTCACCCCTCCACTTT. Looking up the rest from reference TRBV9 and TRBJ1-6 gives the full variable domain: DSGVTQTPKHLITATGQRVTLRCSPRSGDLSVYWYQQSLDQGLQFLIQYYNGEERAKGNILERFSAQQFPDLHSELNLSSLELGDSALYFCASRDSDSYNSPLHFGNGTRLTVT.

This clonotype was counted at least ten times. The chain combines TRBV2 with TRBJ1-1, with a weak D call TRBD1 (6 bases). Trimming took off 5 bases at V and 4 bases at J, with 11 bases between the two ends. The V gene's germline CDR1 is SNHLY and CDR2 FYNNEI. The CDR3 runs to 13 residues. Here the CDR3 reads CASSIVGGTEAFF. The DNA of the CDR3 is TGTGCCAGCAGTATCGTAGGGGGCACTGAAGCTTTCTTT.

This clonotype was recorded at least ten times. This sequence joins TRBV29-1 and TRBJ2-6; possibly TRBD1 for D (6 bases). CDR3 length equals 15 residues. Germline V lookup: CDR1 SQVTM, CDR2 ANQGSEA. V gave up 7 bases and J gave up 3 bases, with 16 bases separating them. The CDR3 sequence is CSAFVYRVGANVLTF. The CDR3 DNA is TGCAGCGCCTTCGTCTACAGGGTTGGGGCCAACGTCCTGACTTTC.

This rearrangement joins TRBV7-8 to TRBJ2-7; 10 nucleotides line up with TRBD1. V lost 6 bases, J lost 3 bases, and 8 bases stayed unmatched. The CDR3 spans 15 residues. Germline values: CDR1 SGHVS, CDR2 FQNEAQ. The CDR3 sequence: CASRETGGLNYEQYF. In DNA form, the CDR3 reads TGTGCCAGCAGAGAGACAGGGGGCCTGAACTACGAGCAGTACTTC.

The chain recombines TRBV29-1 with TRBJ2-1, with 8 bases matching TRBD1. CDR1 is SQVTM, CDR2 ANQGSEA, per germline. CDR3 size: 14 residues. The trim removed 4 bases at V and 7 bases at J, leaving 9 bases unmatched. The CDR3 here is CSVGSDRAWNEQFF. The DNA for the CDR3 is TGCAGCGTTGGTTCGGACAGGGCCTGGAATGAGCAGTTCTTC.

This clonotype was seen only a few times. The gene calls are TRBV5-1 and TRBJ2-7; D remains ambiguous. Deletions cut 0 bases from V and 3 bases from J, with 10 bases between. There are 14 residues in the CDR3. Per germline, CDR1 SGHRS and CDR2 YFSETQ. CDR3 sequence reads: CASSLGAGVYEQYF. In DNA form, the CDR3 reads TGCGCCAGCAGCTTGGGGGCAGGAGTCTACGAGCAGTACTTC.

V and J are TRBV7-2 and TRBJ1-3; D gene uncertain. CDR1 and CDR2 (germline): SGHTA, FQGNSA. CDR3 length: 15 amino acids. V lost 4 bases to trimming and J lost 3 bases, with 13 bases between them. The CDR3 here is CASSYLAGYGNTIYF. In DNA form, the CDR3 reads TGTGCCAGCAGCTACCTAGCGGGATATGGAAACACCATATATTTT.

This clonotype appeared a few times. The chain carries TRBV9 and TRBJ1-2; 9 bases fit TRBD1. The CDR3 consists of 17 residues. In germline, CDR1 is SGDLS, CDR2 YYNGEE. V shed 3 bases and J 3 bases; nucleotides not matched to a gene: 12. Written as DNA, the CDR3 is TGTGCCAGCAGCGCCTCCCGGGACAGGGTGGGGGACTATGGCTACACCTTC. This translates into CASSASRDRVGDYGYTF.

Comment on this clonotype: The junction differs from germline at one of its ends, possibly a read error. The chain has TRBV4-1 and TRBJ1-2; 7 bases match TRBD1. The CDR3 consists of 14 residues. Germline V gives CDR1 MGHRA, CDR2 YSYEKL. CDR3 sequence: CASGHPQGDYGYTF. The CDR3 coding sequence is TGCGCCAGCGGCCATCCCCAGGGGGACTATGGCTACACCTTC.

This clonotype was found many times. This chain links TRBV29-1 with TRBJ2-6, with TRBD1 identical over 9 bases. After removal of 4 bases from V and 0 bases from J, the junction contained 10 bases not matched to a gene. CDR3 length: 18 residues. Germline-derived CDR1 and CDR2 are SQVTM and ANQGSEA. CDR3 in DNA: TGCAGCGTTGTTGTTGGGGGACAGGGAAACTCTGGGGCCAACGTCCTGACTTTC. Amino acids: CSVVVGGQGNSGANVLTF. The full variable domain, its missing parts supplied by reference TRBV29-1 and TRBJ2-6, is SAVISQKPSRDICQRGTSLTIQCQVDSQVTMMFWYRQQPGQSLTLIATANQGSEATYESGFVIDKFPISRPNLTFSTLTVSNMSPEDSSIYLCSVVVGGQGNSGANVLTFGAGSRLTVL.

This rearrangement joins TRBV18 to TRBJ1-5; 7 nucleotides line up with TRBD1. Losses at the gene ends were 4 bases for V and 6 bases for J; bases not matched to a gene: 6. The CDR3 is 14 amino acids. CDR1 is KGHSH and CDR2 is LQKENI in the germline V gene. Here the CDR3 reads CASSRQGMSQPQHF. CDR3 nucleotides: TGTGCCAGCTCACGACAGGGAATGAGTCAGCCCCAGCATTTT.